By share of the sample, the clone carrying this T cell receptor (beta chain) is medium-sized. CDR1 is GTSNPN and CDR2 is SVGIG in the germline V gene (reference sequence). Trimming removed 2 bases at V and 1 base at J, with 8 bases between. The CDR3 extends over 13 amino acids. The source of the sample is a study of radiotherapy plus CTLA-4 blockade in lung cancer. The method was immunoSEQ multiplex PCR; TCRdb's version includes in-frame clones alone and lacks a portion of them. This sample has some 34,000 clones, with 55% to 75% found just once. The sequence came from a human donor with non-small cell lung cancer who had stable disease on radiotherapy plus ipilimumab. This sequence joins TRBV30 and TRBJ1-1; maybe TRBD1 (5 bases). The material sequenced was peripheral blood, taken from a patient treated with radiotherapy plus ipilimumab. CDR3 nucleotides: TGTGCCTGGAGTACCGACAGGAACACTGAAGCTTTCTTT. Protein product: CAWSTDRNTEAFF.